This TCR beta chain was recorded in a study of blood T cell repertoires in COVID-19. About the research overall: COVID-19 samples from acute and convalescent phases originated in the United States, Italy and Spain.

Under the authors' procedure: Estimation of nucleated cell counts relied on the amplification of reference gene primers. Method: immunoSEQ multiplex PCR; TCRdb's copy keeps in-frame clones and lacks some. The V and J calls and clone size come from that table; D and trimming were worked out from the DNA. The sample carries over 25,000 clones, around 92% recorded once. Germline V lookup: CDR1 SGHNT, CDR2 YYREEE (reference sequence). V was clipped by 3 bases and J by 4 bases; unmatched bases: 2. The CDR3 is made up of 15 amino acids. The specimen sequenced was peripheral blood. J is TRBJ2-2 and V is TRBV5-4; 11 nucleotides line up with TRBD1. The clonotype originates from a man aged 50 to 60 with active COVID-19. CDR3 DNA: TGTGCCAGCAGCTGGGACAGGGGGTTCACCGGGGAGCTGTTTTTT. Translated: CASSWDRGFTGELFF.